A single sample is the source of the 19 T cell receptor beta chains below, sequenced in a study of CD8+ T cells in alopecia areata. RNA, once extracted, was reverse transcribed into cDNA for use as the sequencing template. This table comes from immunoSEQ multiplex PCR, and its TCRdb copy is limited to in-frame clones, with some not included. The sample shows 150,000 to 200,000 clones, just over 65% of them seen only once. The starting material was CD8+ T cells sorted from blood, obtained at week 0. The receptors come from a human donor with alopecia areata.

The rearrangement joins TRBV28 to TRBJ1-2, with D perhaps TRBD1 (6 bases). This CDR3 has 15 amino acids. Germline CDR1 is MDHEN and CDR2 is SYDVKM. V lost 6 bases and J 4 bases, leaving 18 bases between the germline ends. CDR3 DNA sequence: TGTGCCAGCAGACTTCCCGGGGACACTGTCTATGGCTACACCTTC. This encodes CASRLPGDTVYGYTF.

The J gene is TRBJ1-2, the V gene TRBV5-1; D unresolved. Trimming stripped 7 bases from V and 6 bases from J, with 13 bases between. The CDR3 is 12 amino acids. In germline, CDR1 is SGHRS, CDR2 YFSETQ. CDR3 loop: CASGELADGYTF. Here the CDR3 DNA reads TGCGCCAGCGGGGAACTTGCGGATGGCTACACCTTC.

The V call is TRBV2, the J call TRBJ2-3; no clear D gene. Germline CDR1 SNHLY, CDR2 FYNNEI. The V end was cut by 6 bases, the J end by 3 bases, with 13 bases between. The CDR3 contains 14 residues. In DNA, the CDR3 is TGTGCCAGCAGGCCATTAGCAGGAACAGATACGCAGTATTTT. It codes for CASRPLAGTDTQYF.

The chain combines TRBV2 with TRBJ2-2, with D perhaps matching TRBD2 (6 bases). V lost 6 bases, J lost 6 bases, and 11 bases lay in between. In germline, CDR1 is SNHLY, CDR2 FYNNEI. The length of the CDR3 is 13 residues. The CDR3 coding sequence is TGTGCCAGCAGCGATCGGGACTCCGGGGAGCTGTTTTTT. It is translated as CASSDRDSGELFF.

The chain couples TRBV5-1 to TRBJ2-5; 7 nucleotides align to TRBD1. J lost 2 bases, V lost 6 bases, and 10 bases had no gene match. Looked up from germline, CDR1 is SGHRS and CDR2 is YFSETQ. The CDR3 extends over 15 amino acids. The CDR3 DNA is TGCGCCAGCACCCCACAGGGGTCCATTCAAGAGACCCAGTACTTC. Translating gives CASTPQGSIQETQYF.

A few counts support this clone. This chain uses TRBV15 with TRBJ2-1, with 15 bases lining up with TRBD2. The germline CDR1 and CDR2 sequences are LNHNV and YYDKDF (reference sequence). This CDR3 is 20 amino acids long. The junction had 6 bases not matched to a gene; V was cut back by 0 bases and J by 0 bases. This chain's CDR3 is CATSRDHGLAGGSSYNEQFF. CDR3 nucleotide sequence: TGTGCCACCAGCAGAGATCATGGACTAGCGGGGGGGAGCTCCTACAATGAGCAGTTCTTC.

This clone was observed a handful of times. CDR3 in DNA: TGTGCCACCAGCAGAGGAAGGGAGGCCTACGAGCAGTACTTC. Translating gives CATSRGREAYEQYF. The J gene is TRBJ2-7, the V gene TRBV15; weak D call: TRBD2 (6 bases). Between the trimmed V and J ends, which lost 1 base and 2 bases, there was a span of 9 bases. The CDR3 covers 14 residues. The V gene's germline CDR1 is LNHNV and CDR2 YYDKDF (reference sequence).

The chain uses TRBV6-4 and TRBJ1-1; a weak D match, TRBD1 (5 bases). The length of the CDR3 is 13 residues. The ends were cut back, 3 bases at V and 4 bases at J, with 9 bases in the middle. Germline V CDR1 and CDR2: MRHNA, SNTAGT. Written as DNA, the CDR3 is TGTGCCAGCAGTGAAAATAGGGGCACTGAAGCTTTCTTT. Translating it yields CASSENRGTEAFF.

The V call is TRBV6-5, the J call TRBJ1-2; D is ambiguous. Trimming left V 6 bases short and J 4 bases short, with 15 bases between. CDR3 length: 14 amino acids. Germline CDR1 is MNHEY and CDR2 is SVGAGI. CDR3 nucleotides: TGTGCCAGCAGCCCCGAGACACGCCTCTATGGCTACACCTTC. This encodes CASSPETRLYGYTF.

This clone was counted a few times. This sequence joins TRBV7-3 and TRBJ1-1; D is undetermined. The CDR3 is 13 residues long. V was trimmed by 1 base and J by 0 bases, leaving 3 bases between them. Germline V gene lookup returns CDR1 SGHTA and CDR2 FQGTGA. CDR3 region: CASSLSMNTEAFF. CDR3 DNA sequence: TGTGCCAGCAGCTTAAGTATGAACACTGAAGCTTTCTTT.

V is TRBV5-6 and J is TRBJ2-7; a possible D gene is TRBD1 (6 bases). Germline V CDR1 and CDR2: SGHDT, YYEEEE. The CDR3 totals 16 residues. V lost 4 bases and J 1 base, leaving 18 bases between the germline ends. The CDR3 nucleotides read TGTGCCAGCAGCGACCGAACAGGGATTAGGTCCTACGAGCAGTACTTC. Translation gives CASSDRTGIRSYEQYF.

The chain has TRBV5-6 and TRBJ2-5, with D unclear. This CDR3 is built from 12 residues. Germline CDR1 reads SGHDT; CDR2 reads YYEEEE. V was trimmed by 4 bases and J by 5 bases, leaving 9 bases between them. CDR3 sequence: CASSELKETQYF. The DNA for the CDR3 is TGTGCCAGCAGCGAACTCAAGGAGACCCAGTACTTC.

The CDR3 bases are TGTGCCAGCAGCTTGGAAGGGAGTGCAGGGTCACCCCTCCACTTT. Translated, it gives CASSLEGSAGSPLHF. The J gene is TRBJ1-6, the V gene TRBV7-3; TRBD1 might be the D (5 bases). The V gene lost 3 bases and the J gene lost 10 bases, with 16 bases spanning the gap. The CDR3 consists of 15 residues. Germline loops: CDR1 SGHTA, CDR2 FQGTGA.

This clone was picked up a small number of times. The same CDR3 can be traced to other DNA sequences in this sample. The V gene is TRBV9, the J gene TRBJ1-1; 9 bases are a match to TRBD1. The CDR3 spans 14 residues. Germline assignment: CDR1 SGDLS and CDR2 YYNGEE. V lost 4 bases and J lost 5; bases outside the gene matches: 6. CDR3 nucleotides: TGTGCCAGCAGCCCAGGACAGGGGAATACTGAAGCTTTCTTT. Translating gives CASSPGQGNTEAFF. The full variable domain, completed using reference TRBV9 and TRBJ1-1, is DSGVTQTPKHLITATGQRVTLRCSPRSGDLSVYWYQQSLDQGLQFLIQYYNGEERAKGNILERFSAQQFPDLHSELNLSSLELGDSALYFCASSPGQGNTEAFFGQGTRLTVV.

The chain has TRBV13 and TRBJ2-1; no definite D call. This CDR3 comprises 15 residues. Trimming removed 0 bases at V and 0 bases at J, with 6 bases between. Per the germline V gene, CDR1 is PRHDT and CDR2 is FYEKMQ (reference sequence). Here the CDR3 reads CASSLGMSSYNEQFF. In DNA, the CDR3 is TGTGCCAGCAGCTTAGGTATGAGCTCCTACAATGAGCAGTTCTTC.

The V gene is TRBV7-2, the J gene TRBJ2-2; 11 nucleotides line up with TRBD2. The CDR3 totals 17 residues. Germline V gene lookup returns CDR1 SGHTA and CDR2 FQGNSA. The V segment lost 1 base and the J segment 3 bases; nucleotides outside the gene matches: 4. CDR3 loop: CASSLVAGGHHTGELFF. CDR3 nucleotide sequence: TGTGCCAGCAGCTTAGTAGCGGGGGGGCACCACACCGGGGAGCTGTTTTTT. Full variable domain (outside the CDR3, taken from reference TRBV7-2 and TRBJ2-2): GAGVSQSPSNKVTEKGKDVELRCDPISGHTALYWYRQSLGQGLEFLIYFQGNSAPDKSGLPSDRFSAERTGGSVSTLTIQRTQQEDSAVYLCASSLVAGGHHTGELFFGEGSRLTVL.

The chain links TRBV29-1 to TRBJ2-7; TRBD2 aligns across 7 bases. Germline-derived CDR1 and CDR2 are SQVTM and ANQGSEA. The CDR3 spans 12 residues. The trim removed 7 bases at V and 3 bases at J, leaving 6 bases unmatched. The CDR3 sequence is CSARDYNYEQYF. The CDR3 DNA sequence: TGCAGCGCCCGGGACTACAACTACGAGCAGTACTTC.

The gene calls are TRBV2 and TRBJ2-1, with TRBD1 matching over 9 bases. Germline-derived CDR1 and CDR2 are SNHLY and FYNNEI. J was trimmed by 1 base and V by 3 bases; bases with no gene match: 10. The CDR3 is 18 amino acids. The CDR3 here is CASSDIWTGASSYNEQFF. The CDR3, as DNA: TGTGCCAGCAGTGATATTTGGACAGGGGCGTCGTCCTACAATGAGCAGTTCTTC.

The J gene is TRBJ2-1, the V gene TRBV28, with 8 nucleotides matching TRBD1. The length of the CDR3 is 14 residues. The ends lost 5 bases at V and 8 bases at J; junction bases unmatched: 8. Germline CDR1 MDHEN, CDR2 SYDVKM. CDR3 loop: CASSPAGGFDEQFF. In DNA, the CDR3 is TGTGCCAGCAGTCCCGCAGGGGGCTTCGATGAGCAGTTCTTC.